The 28 T cell receptor beta chains below were found in one sample sequenced in a study of T cell repertoires in cytomegalovirus infection. Their antigens remain unidentified. TCRdb fed the reads into MiXCR, producing one record per CDR3 protein. The repertoire holds approximately 310,000 distinct CDR3 sequences, with roughly 25% as singletons. The source material was cultured PBMCs, sampled from culture after CMV antigen stimulation. Every receptor here comes from a human donor in good health (CMV status not recorded). Some clones in this sample may be carry-over from other donors' samples.

This chain links TRBV7-2 with TRBJ1-5, with D possibly being TRBD1 (5 bases). Deletions cut 5 bases from V and 15 bases from J, with 20 bases between. CDR1 and CDR2 (germline): SGHTA, FQGNSA. This CDR3 comprises 13 residues. CDR3 bases: TGTGCCAGCAGCGCCTTGGGGGGGGAGCGGGCGCATTTT. This codes for CASSALGGERAHF.

The chain carries TRBV5-4 and TRBJ2-6, with D possibly being TRBD1 (6 bases). V was pared by 0 bases and J by 4 bases, with 17 bases between. This CDR3 has 18 amino acids. In germline, CDR1 is SGHNT, CDR2 YYREEE (reference sequence). The CDR3 DNA follows: TGTGCCAGCAGCTTGGTCCAGGGGCCGGCTATCGGGGCCAACGTCCTGACTTTC. It translates to CASSLVQGPAIGANVLTF.

The chain joins TRBV20-1 to TRBJ2-3; the D gene could be TRBD1 or TRBD2 (6 bases each). CDR1 is DFQATT, CDR2 SNEGSKA, per germline (reference sequence). The V end was cut by 5 bases, the J end by 0 bases, with 12 bases between. CDR3 length: 14 residues. The CDR3: CSAAGGASTDTQYF. CDR3 DNA sequence: TGCAGTGCTGCCGGGGGCGCGAGCACAGATACGCAGTATTTT.

This clonotype was recorded only once. The chain couples TRBV28 to TRBJ2-7; D remains unclear. The V gene's germline CDR1 is MDHEN and CDR2 SYDVKM. Deletions cut 1 base from V and 1 base from J, with 5 bases between. The CDR3 spans 13 residues. The CDR3: CASSLSRSYEQYF. The CDR3 DNA follows: TGTGCCAGCAGTTTATCCCGGTCCTACGAGCAGTACTTC.

This clonotype was counted between two and nine times. The rearrangement uses TRBV7-9 and TRBJ2-2; TRBD2 matches 11 bases. Per the germline V gene, CDR1 is SEHNR and CDR2 is FQNEAQ (reference sequence). Trimming at V came to 5 bases and at J to 5 bases, leaving 16 bases not matched to a gene. This CDR3 is 19 amino acids long. As DNA, the CDR3 is TGTGCCAGCAGCCAGACTAGCGGGATAGTAAGAGGAACGACCGGGGAGCTGTTTTTT. Translating gives CASSQTSGIVRGTTGELFF.

This chain uses TRBV6-2 or TRBV6-3 with TRBJ1-5; a possible D gene is TRBD1 (6 bases). Between the trimmed V and J ends, which lost 6 bases and 4 bases, there was a span of 22 bases. This CDR3 has 17 amino acids. The germline V gene has CDR1 MNHEY and CDR2 SVGEGT. CDR3 protein: CASSYGGGAARNQPQHF. The CDR3 DNA reads TGTGCCAGCAGCTACGGAGGGGGGGCAGCAAGAAATCAGCCCCAGCATTTT.

This clonotype was seen a handful of times. The chain couples TRBV11-2 to TRBJ2-1; D remains ambiguous. Germline loops: CDR1 SGHAT, CDR2 FQNNGV. This CDR3 spans 12 amino acids. V was cut by 3 bases and J by 6 bases, with 6 bases left in between. CDR3: CASSFGFNEQFF. In nucleotides, the CDR3 is TGTGCCAGCAGCTTTGGATTCAATGAGCAGTTCTTC.

As concerns this clonotype: At one of its ends the junction is not consistent with the germline gene, which may arise from a read error. The chain recombines TRBV2 with TRBJ2-2; TRBD2 might be the D (5 bases). Germline values: CDR1 SNHLY, CDR2 FYNNEI. CDR3 length: 11 amino acids. For the CDR3, the DNA is TGTGCCAGCAGTGTAGCCGGGGAGCTGATTTTT. Translated: CASSVAGELIF.

This chain links TRBV19 with TRBJ1-1; no definite D call. V gave up 6 bases and J gave up 4 bases, with 15 bases separating them. This CDR3 is built from 14 residues. The germline V gene encodes CDR1 LNHDA and CDR2 SQIVND (reference sequence). CDR3 region: CASSGLRMGTEAFF. CDR3 sequence (DNA): TGTGCCAGTAGCGGATTAAGAATGGGCACTGAAGCTTTCTTT.

V is TRBV7-9 and J is TRBJ2-1; 8 bases align to TRBD2. V lost 6 bases to trimming and J lost 0 bases; unmatched junction nucleotides: 7. The germline gives CDR1 SEHNR, CDR2 FQNEAQ (reference sequence). The CDR3 runs 16 residues. The CDR3 reads CASRTTSGRSYNEQFF. In nucleotides, the CDR3 is TGTGCCAGCAGAACCACTAGCGGACGCTCCTACAATGAGCAGTTCTTC.

This chain uses TRBV2 with TRBJ2-2; D is perhaps TRBD2 (6 bases). Germline CDR1 SNHLY, CDR2 FYNNEI. V shed 5 bases and J shed 4 bases, with 14 bases lying between them. CDR3 length: 15 amino acids. The CDR3 DNA reads as TGTGCCAGCAGTCGGGACTCTGGGGGCACCGGGGAGCTGTTTTTT. Translated, it gives CASSRDSGGTGELFF.

The rearrangement uses TRBV23-1 and TRBJ1-1; D remains ambiguous. TRBV23-1 is an open reading frame whose function is uncertain. Trimming left V 7 bases short and J 1 base short, with 19 bases between. CDR3 length equals 16 residues. DNA for the CDR3: TGCGCCAGCACCAAATCTGGGCCGATCCAGAACACTGAAGCTTTCTTT. The encoded protein is CASTKSGPIQNTEAFF.

Ten or more counts support this clonotype. The chain couples TRBV12-5 to TRBJ2-1; possibly TRBD2 for D (6 bases). Trimming left V 3 bases short and J 8 bases short, with 17 bases between. The CDR3 covers 15 residues. The germline gives CDR1 LGHNT, CDR2 FRNRAP. The CDR3 nucleotides read TGTGCTAGTGGTTTCCGGGAGAGGGAAATCGATGAGCAGTTCTTC. It is translated as CASGFREREIDEQFF.

This clonotype was recorded many times. The chain joins TRBV7-2 to TRBJ2-5; D is possibly TRBD2 (5 bases). Germline assignment: CDR1 SGHTA and CDR2 FQGNSA. Trimming cost V 4 bases and J 2 bases, with 8 bases left between them. This CDR3 contains 13 residues. CDR3 nucleotide sequence: TGTGCCAGCAGCTGGACTCAGCAAGAGACCCAGTACTTC. Protein product: CASSWTQQETQYF.

This clonotype has more than one count but fewer than ten. The rearrangement links TRBV27 to TRBJ2-6; D may correspond to TRBD1 or TRBD2 (5 bases each). The CDR3 length is 14 residues. CDR1 and CDR2 from the germline V gene are MNHEY and SMNVEV (reference sequence). V was clipped by 6 bases and J by 0 bases, with 6 bases between them. This CDR3 reads CASRRGSGANVLTF. DNA for the CDR3: TGTGCCAGCAGGAGGGGCTCTGGGGCCAACGTCCTGACTTTC.

This clonotype was seen a few times. The chain links TRBV4-1 to TRBJ1-1; weak D call: TRBD1 (6 bases). Germline V lookup: CDR1 MGHRA, CDR2 YSYEKL. The CDR3 contains 15 residues. Trimming took off 1 base at V and 2 bases at J, with 11 bases between the two ends. CDR3 in DNA: TGCGCCAGCAGCCAAGTGGGGGCAGTAAACACTGAAGCTTTCTTT. This codes for CASSQVGAVNTEAFF.

This chain joins TRBV12-3 or TRBV12-4 and TRBJ2-7; maybe TRBD2 (5 bases). Trimming removed 3 bases at V and 7 bases at J, with 10 bases between. The CDR3 has 12 residues. This CDR3 is CASSFHPGEQYV. The CDR3 DNA is TGTGCCAGCAGTTTTCACCCGGGGGAGCAGTACGTC.

J is TRBJ2-7 and V is TRBV12-3 or TRBV12-4; D is unclear. V dropped 6 bases and J dropped 5 bases, with 17 bases sitting between them. The CDR3 spans 14 residues. CDR3 amino acids: CASSPGEAHHEQYF. For the CDR3, the DNA is TGTGCCAGCAGCCCCGGAGAAGCTCACCACGAGCAGTACTTC.

This rearrangement joins TRBV6-2 or TRBV6-3 to TRBJ2-7; 11 positions match TRBD2. After removal of 4 bases from V and 6 bases from J, the junction contained 8 bases not matched to a gene. Germline V gives CDR1 MNHEY, CDR2 SVGEGT. The CDR3 consists of 15 residues. The CDR3 is CASSFIAGGRREQYF. Written as DNA, the CDR3 is TGTGCCAGCAGTTTCATAGCGGGAGGGCGGCGCGAGCAGTACTTC.

Here the CDR3 DNA reads TGTGCCAGCAGCCAATCCGCAGATACGCAGTATTTT. Amino acids: CASSQSADTQYF. The chain joins TRBV7-9 to TRBJ2-3, with D uncertain. Germline loops: CDR1 SEHNR, CDR2 FQNEAQ (reference sequence). The CDR3 has 12 residues. Trimming took 5 bases from V and 4 from J, leaving 7 bases between them.

J is TRBJ2-5 and V is TRBV20-1, with TRBD2 identical over 7 bases. The V gene end was trimmed by 6 bases and the J gene end by 1 base; junction bases not matched to a gene: 11. Germline CDR1 DFQATT, CDR2 SNEGSKA (reference sequence). The CDR3 sequence is 15 residues long. The DNA for the CDR3 is TGCAGTGCCGCGTCTAGCGGAGCAACCCAAGAGACCCAGTACTTC. Translated, it gives CSAASSGATQETQYF.

The CDR3 reads CASSELARDTQYF. The CDR3 DNA follows: TGTGCCAGCAGTGAACTAGCGAGAGATACGCAGTATTTT. The rearrangement links TRBV2 to TRBJ2-3, with D tentatively TRBD2 (6 bases). V lost 2 bases to trimming and J lost 5 bases, with 8 bases between them. This CDR3 has 13 residues. Germline loops: CDR1 SNHLY, CDR2 FYNNEI.

This clonotype was seen a few times. The chain recombines TRBV4-1 with TRBJ1-1; D call uncertain. V was trimmed by 0 bases and J by 1 base, leaving 6 bases between them. The CDR3 sequence is 14 residues long. Per the germline V gene, CDR1 is MGHRA and CDR2 is YSYEKL. The chain's CDR3 is CASSQEHSNTEAFF. The CDR3 nucleotides are TGCGCCAGCAGCCAAGAACACTCGAACACTGAAGCTTTCTTT.

This clonotype was recorded many times. The V gene is TRBV11-2, the J gene TRBJ2-5; 9 bases map to TRBD2. In germline, CDR1 is SGHAT, CDR2 FQNNGV. The length of the CDR3 is 19 residues. Trimming removed 0 bases from V and 2 bases from J; junction bases left unmatched: 13. The CDR3 here is CASSLDSPAGGEGQETQYF. The CDR3 DNA is TGTGCCAGCAGCTTAGATTCGCCAGCGGGAGGAGAGGGGCAAGAGACCCAGTACTTC.

This clonotype has a handful of counts. The V call is TRBV19, the J call TRBJ2-3; no reliable D call. CDR3 length: 14 amino acids. The ends were cut back, 7 bases at V and 1 base at J, with 12 bases in the middle. Germline CDR1 and CDR2: LNHDA and SQIVND (reference sequence). Written as DNA, the CDR3 is TGTGCCAGTACCCTCGGGTCAGGCACAGATACGCAGTATTTT. Translation: CASTLGSGTDTQYF.

V usage is TRBV6-5 and J usage is TRBJ1-3, with D tentatively TRBD1 (5 bases). There are 16 residues in the CDR3. The V gene's germline CDR1 is MNHEY and CDR2 SVGAGI. Trimming left V 2 bases short and J 0 bases short, with 11 bases between. DNA for the CDR3: TGTGCCAGCAGTTACGGGGGAAGACCCTCTGGAAACACCATATATTTT. This codes for CASSYGGRPSGNTIYF.

The chain has TRBV27 and TRBJ2-1, with D perhaps matching TRBD1 or TRBD2 (5 bases each). V dropped 8 bases and J dropped 6 bases, with 23 bases sitting between them. The CDR3 sequence is 16 residues long. Germline V gene data show CDR1 as MNHEY and CDR2 as SMNVEV (reference sequence). CDR3 amino acids: CASQPGWGSGLNEQFF. Here the CDR3 DNA reads TGTGCCAGCCAGCCCGGGTGGGGGAGTGGGCTCAATGAGCAGTTCTTC.

This chain uses TRBV20-1 with TRBJ2-5; 7 nucleotides match TRBD1. From germline, CDR1 is DFQATT and CDR2 SNEGSKA (reference sequence). V trimming: 0 bases; J trimming: 0 bases; junction bases outside the gene matches: 4. The CDR3 is 15 amino acids. CDR3 DNA: TGCAGTGCTAGAGACCCGACAGGGAACCAAGAGACCCAGTACTTC. Translating gives CSARDPTGNQETQYF.